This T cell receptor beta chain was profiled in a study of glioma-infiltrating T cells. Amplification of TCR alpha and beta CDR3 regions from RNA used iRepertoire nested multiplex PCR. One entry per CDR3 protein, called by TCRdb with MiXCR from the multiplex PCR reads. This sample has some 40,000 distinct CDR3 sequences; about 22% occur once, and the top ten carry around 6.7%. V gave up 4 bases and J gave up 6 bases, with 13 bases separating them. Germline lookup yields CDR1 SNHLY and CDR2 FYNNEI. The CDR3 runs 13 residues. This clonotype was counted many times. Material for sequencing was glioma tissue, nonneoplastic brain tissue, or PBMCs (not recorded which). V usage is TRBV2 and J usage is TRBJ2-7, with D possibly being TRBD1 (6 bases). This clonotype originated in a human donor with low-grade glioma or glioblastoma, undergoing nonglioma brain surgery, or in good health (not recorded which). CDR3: CASSVRGRGEQYF. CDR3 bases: TGTGCCAGCAGTGTTCGGGGCAGGGGCGAGCAGTACTTC.